This T cell receptor beta chain emerged from a study of blood T cells in healthy people across ages. Study context: Every two T cells gave about one barcoded beta molecule via template switching.

Together with a sample-barcoded 5' primer, a J-beta primer mix was included in a second PCR lasting 7 to 11 cycles. With 12 random nucleotides, a template-switch adaptor tagged each individual cDNA molecule. Via MiXCR, TCRdb re-called the 5' RACE reads, giving one row per CDR3 protein. The data show roughly 720,000 distinct CDR3 sequences, approximately 53% seen once. V was trimmed by 2 bases and J by 1 base, leaving 6 bases between them. This CDR3 is built from 15 residues. Germline V lookup: CDR1 MNHEY, CDR2 SVGAGI. Researchers collected approximately 9.5 milliliters of peripheral blood from every single donor. This clonotype was found once.

The rearrangement links TRBV6-5 to TRBJ2-6; the D is unclear. Sequences were obtained from blood. The receptor's source is a man older than 75 in good health. The CDR3 nucleotides read TGTGCCAGCAGTTACATAGGGTCTGGGGCCAACGTCCTGACTTTC. It specifies CASSYIGSGANVLTF.